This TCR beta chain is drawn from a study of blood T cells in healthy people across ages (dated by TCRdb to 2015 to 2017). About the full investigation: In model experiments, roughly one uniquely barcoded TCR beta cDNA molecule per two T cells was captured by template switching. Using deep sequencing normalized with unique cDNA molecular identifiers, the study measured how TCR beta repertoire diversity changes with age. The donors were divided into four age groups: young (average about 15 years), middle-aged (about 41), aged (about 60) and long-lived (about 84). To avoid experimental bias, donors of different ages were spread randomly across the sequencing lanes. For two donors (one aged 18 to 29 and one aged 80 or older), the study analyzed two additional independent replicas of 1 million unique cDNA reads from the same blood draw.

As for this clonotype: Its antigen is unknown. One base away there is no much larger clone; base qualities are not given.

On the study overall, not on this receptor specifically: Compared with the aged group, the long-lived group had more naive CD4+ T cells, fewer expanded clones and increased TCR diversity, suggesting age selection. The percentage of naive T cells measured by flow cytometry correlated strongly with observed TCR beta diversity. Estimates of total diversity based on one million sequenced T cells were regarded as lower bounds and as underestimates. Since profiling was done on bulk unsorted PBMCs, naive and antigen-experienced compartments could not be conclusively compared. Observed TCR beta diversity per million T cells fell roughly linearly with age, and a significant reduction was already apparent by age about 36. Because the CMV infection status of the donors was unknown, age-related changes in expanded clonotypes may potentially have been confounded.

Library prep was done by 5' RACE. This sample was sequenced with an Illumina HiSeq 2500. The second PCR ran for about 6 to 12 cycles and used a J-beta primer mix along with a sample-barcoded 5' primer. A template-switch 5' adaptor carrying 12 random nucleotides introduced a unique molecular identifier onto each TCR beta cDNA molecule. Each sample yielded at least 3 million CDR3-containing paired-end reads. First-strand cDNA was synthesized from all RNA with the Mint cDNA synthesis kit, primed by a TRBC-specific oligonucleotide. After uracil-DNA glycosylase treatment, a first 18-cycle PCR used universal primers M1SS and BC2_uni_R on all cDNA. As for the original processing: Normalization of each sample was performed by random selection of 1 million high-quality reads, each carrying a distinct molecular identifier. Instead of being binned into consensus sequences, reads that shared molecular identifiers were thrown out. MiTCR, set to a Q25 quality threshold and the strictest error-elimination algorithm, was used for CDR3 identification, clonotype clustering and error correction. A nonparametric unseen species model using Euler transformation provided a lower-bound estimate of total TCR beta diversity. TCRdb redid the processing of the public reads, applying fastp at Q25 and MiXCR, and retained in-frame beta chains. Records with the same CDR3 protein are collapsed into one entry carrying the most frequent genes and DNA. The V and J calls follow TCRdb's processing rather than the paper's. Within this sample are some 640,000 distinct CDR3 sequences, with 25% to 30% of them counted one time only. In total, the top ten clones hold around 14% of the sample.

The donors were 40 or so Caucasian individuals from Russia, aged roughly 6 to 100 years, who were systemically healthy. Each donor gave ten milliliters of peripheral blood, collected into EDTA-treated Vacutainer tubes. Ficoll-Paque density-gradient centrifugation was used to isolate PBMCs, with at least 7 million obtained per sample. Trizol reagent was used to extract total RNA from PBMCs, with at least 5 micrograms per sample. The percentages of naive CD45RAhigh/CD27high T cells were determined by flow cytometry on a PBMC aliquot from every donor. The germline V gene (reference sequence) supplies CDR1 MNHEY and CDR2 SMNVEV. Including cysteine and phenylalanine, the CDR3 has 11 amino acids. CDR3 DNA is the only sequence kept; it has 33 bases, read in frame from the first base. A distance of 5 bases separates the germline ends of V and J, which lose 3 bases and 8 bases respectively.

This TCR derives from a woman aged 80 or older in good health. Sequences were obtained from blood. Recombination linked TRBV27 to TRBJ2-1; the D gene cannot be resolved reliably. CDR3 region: CASSFKDEQFF. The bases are TGTGCCAGCAGTTTTAAGGATGAGCAGTTCTTC.